This TCR beta chain was documented in a study of monozygotic twins with inflammatory bowel disease. Using eight separate reactions per sample, the authors generated cDNA. TCRdb re-called the 5' RACE reads, yielding one record per CDR3 amino acid sequence without DNA. The table lists 170,000 or so distinct CDR3 sequences. Germline V gene sequence: CDR1 SGHRS, CDR2 YFSETQ. This CDR3 is 14 amino acids long. This chain links TRBV5-1 with TRBJ2-7; no DNA is available, so the TRBD1 call from TCRdb remains unchecked. Sample: blood. The sequence derives from a human donor with ulcerative colitis or Crohn's disease, or a healthy co-twin of an affected twin (not recorded which). The CDR3 is CASSLEQAGYEQYF.